This TCR beta chain is from a study of regulatory T cells in long-lasting Graves disease. Study as a whole: Patients with new Graves' disease had used antithyroid drugs below 3 months.

Findings and limits, study-wide: What was studied was peripheral blood only, and not thyroid tissue.

For TCR beta, libraries came from iRepertoire HTBI primers and Arm-PCR of CDR3 regions. A single record per CDR3 protein comes from TCRdb applying MiXCR to the multiplex PCR reads. Among about 400,000 distinct CDR3 sequences listed, 14% to 15% were seen once. Time point defined: newly diagnosed GD, antithyroid drugs for less than 3 months. There was RNA extracted from PBMCs, and the TCR library was made from it. This clonotype was found many times. Antigen: not known. This CDR3 comprises 14 residues. CDR1 and CDR2 (germline): SGHTA, FQGTGA. V lost 4 bases and J lost 6; bases outside the gene matches: 5. This sample also belongs to another study, concerning T cells in Graves' hyperthyroidism and ophthalmopathy. As that study records: In simple terms, a model built on 13 V-J features told ophthalmopathy apart from stable hyperthyroidism. Ophthalmopathy, which appeared later, was predicted by the model a median about 6 months before onset.

The chain uses TRBV7-3 and TRBJ2-2, with 7 bases fitting TRBD1. The specimen was peripheral blood mononuclear cells (PBMCs), collected at new diagnosis, from a patient treated with antithyroid drugs. This receptor was taken from a woman in her forties with Graves disease. The DNA for the CDR3 is TGTGCCAGCAGCTCGACAGGGAAAGCCGGGGAGCTGTTTTTT. Protein sequence: CASSSTGKAGELFF.